In this sample, the clone carrying this TCR beta chain turned up a few times. The target antigen is unknown. There are 17 residues in the CDR3. The germline V gene encodes CDR1 LNHDA and CDR2 SQIVND (reference sequence). The V end was cut by 9 bases, the J end by 0 bases, with 21 bases between. These data are taken from a study of tissue T cells after allogeneic stem cell transplantation. Turning to the study itself: Smaller viable blood or marrow samples skipped sorting for direct DNA extraction.

Findings and caveats of the study: Shared clones across patients were few; motif clustering revealed tissue-specific shared signatures.

Sequenced by immunoSEQ multiplex PCR; TCRdb stores in-frame clones only, minus some. This sample has 25,000 to 35,000 clones, with approximately 83% found just once. The material sequenced was blood, taken before transplantation. The chain recombines TRBV19 with TRBJ1-5; possible D gene TRBD1, 5 bases. The sequence was obtained from a woman aged 18-50 years who later had graft-versus-host disease after an allogeneic stem cell transplant. CDR3 nucleotides: TGTGCCAGCAAATATACAGGTTCCCAATATAGCAATCAGCCCCAGCATTTT. Translating it yields CASKYTGSQYSNQPQHF.